This is a list of T cell receptor beta chains from one sample in a study of blood T cell repertoires in COVID-19. Profiling relied on immunoSEQ multiplex PCR, and the TCRdb table lists in-frame clones only, not all of them. The sample has fewer than 350,000 clones; 86% are singletons. Material for sequencing was peripheral blood. The origin of the receptors is a woman aged 70-85 years with COVID-19, enrolled during active disease. Both conserved end residues are part of each CDR3. The D gene is left open where the match is weak. Expanded clones are given a class, and other clones once, few, many or no size at all.

d_gene	len	j_gene	abundance	v_gene	CDR3nt	CDR3aa
.	13	TRBJ1-1	.	TRBV24-1	TGTGCCACCAGTGATGGCAGGGTTGGTGTGGCTTTCTTT	CATSDGRVGVAFF
TRBD2	14	TRBJ2-5	.	TRBV2	TGTGCCAGCGGGCGGACTAGCGGCCAAGAGACCCAGTACTTC	CASGRTSGQETQYF
TRBD1	12	TRBJ1-2	.	TRBV4-1	TGCGCCAGCAGCCAAGGGACAGGGTTCTACACCTTC	CASSQGTGFYTF
TRBD2	15	TRBJ2-2	.	TRBV3-1/TRBV3-2	TGTGCCAGCAGCCCCCGGGACTACAACACCGGGGAGCTGTTTTTT	CASSPRDYNTGELFF
TRBD2	14	TRBJ2-7	.	TRBV30	TGTGCCTGGAGTGGGACTAGCGGGGCTTACGAGCAGTACTTC	CAWSGTSGAYEQYF
.	18	TRBJ2-5	once	TRBV5-6	TGTGCCAGCAGCGACTACCTACTCGGAGACAGGGGAGGGGAGACCCAGTACTTC	CASSDYLLGDRGGETQYF
.	13	TRBJ1-1	.	TRBV27	TGTGCCAGCAGTTCCCGCCGGGGCACTGAAGCTTTCTTT	CASSSRRGTEAFF
TRBD1	14	TRBJ2-7	.	TRBV28	TGTGCCAGCAGCCCCGGGACAGGGATGGGGGAGCAGTACTTC	CASSPGTGMGEQYF
.	16	TRBJ1-4	once	TRBV15	TGTGCCACCAGCAGAGTGGGCAGGGTGGCTAATGAAAAACTGTTTTTT	CATSRVGRVANEKLFF
TRBD1	17	TRBJ1-6	.	TRBV27	TGTGCCAGCAGTCTGGTTACAGGGGTGCCCTATAATTCACCCCTCCACTTT	CASSLVTGVPYNSPLHF
.	13	TRBJ2-2	.	TRBV19	TGTGCCAGTAGTACTATCGGCACCGGGGAGCTGTTTTTT	CASSTIGTGELFF
TRBD1	15	TRBJ1-2	.	TRBV7-2	TGTGCCAGCAGCTTCCGGGAGGGGGCAGGAAATGGCTACACCTTC	CASSFREGAGNGYTF
.	12	TRBJ2-3	.	TRBV9	TGTGCCAGCAAGACTAGAGCAGATACGCAGTATTTT	CASKTRADTQYF
.	12	TRBJ1-6	.	TRBV28	TGTGCCAGCAGTTTAGAAGCTTCACCCCTCCACTTT	CASSLEASPLHF
TRBD2	15	TRBJ2-3	.	TRBV6-5	TGTGCCAGCAGTTACTCGTCGGGAGGCTCAGATACGCAGTATTTT	CASSYSSGGSDTQYF
.	16	TRBJ1-1	.	TRBV21-1	TGTGCCAGCAGCCCTGGGGGTAGGACAGTAAACACTGAAGCTTTCTTT	CASSPGGRTVNTEAFF
TRBD2	14	TRBJ2-1	.	TRBV7-9	TGTGCCAGCAGCTCACTAGCGGGTTACAATGAGCAGTTCTTC	CASSSLAGYNEQFF
.	13	TRBJ1-2	.	TRBV6-5	TGTGCCAGCATCCCGACCTTGAGCGGCGGCTACACCTTC	CASIPTLSGGYTF
.	11	TRBJ2-5	.	TRBV29-1	TGCAGCGGCGAGACGGGGGAGACCCAGTACTTC	CSGETGETQYF
.	17	TRBJ1-6	few	TRBV30	TGTGCCTGGAGTGTAACGGGAGGTCTGGGGATAGGATCACCCCTCCACTTT	CAWSVTGGLGIGSPLHF
.	15	TRBJ1-1	.	TRBV27	TGTGCCAGCAGTTTACGGGGGATGCTGAACACTGAAGCTTTCTTT	CASSLRGMLNTEAFF
.	13	TRBJ1-5	.	TRBV29-1	TGCAGCGTGGGGCCGGGAGCCAATCAGCCCCAGCATTTT	CSVGPGANQPQHF
TRBD2	16	TRBJ2-1	.	TRBV10-1	TGCGCCAGCAGTGAGTCTGGCGGGGGGGCAGTTATGGAGCAGTTCTTC	CASSESGGGAVMEQFF
.	14	TRBJ1-2	.	TRBV30	TGTGCCTGGAGTCCACAGGGAGTTGCCTATGGCTACACCTTC	CAWSPQGVAYGYTF
.	14	TRBJ2-5	once	TRBV3-1/TRBV3-2	TGTGCCAGCAGCTACGGAGGTCTGGGGGAGACCCAGTACTTC	CASSYGGLGETQYF
TRBD1	15	TRBJ1-1	.	TRBV29-1	TGCAGCGTTGAAGCGCAGGGGGCGGGTAACACTGAAGCTTTCTTT	CSVEAQGAGNTEAFF
TRBD2	19	TRBJ2-7	.	TRBV27	TGTGCCAGCAGTTTTAAAGGGCTAGCGGGGGGAACAAGCTCCTACGAGCAGTACTTC	CASSFKGLAGGTSSYEQYF
TRBD1	15	TRBJ2-2	many	TRBV18	TGTGCCAGCTCTGCGACAGGGTCGAGCACCGGGGAGCTGTTTTTT	CASSATGSSTGELFF
.	16	TRBJ1-3	.	TRBV19	TGTGCCAGTAGTATAGACAGAAGGGGCTCTGGAAACACCATATATTTT	CASSIDRRGSGNTIYF
.	14	TRBJ2-7	.	TRBV11-2	TGTGCCAGCAGCTTATGGGCCGGTCCAAGAGAGCAGTACTTC	CASSLWAGPREQYF
TRBD1	18	TRBJ1-2	.	TRBV13	TGTGCCAGCAGCTTTACACTTACCGGGACAGGGATTAACTATGGCTACACCTTC	CASSFTLTGTGINYGYTF
.	15	TRBJ1-3	.	TRBV4-1	TGCGCCAGCAGGCGCAGCGGATACTCTGGAAACACCATATATTTT	CASRRSGYSGNTIYF
TRBD1	13	TRBJ2-7	.	TRBV3-1/TRBV3-2	TGTGCCAGCAGCCAACGGTATCAGGGGGCTAAAGACTTC	CASSQRYQGAKDF
TRBD1	14	TRBJ1-1	.	TRBV10-3	TGTGCCATCAGTGCGGACAGGGATGACACTGAAGCTTTCTTT	CAISADRDDTEAFF
.	10	TRBJ1-2	once	TRBV29-1	TGCAGCGTTGGGGAGGGAGGCTACACCTTC	CSVGEGGYTF
.	14	TRBJ2-7	.	TRBV7-9	TGTGCCAGCAGCTTAGTGGCCAGTTCCTACGAGCAGTACTTC	CASSLVASSYEQYF
TRBD1	21	TRBJ2-2	.	TRBV28	TGTGCCAGCAGTTTCGAGTACACGGGACAGGGTCCCGCGCCGAACACCGGGGAGCTGTTTTTT	CASSFEYTGQGPAPNTGELFF
.	17	TRBJ2-5	.	TRBV2	TGTGCCAGCAGTGGAATCGTCGGGGTGGGGTCCCAAGAGACCCAGTACTTC	CASSGIVGVGSQETQYF
TRBD1	14	TRBJ2-4	.	TRBV5-1	TGCGCCAGCGCCCAAGGGGGCGAGGGAGACATTCAGTACTTC	CASAQGGEGDIQYF
TRBD1	14	TRBJ2-7	.	TRBV19	TGTGCCAGTAGTTGGGGGACAGGAACGTACGAGCAGTACTTC	CASSWGTGTYEQYF
TRBD1	15	TRBJ2-7	.	TRBV25-1	TGTGCCAGTATGCCCGGGACAGCTAAAGCTTACGAGCAGTACTTC	CASMPGTAKAYEQYF
TRBD1	15	TRBJ1-1	.	TRBV30	TGTGCCTGGACCAAATATATCGGGACAGGTACTGAAGCTTTCTTT	CAWTKYIGTGTEAFF
.	13	TRBJ2-7	.	TRBV29-1	TGCAGCGTTGAATCGGCGGGGTCGGGGGAGCAGTACTTC	CSVESAGSGEQYF
TRBD1	16	TRBJ2-2	.	TRBV6-6	TGTGCCAGCAGATCCCCGGGACAGGGGTTAACCGGGGAGCTGTTTTTT	CASRSPGQGLTGELFF
TRBD1	13	TRBJ1-4	.	TRBV27	TGTGCCAGCACCCGGACAGGTAGCGAAAAACTGTTTTTT	CASTRTGSEKLFF
.	14	TRBJ1-1	.	TRBV7-9	TGTGCCAGCCTCCTAGGGGTCATGAACACTGAAGCTTTCTTT	CASLLGVMNTEAFF
TRBD1	17	TRBJ1-1	.	TRBV5-1	TGCGCCAGCAGCTTACTCCGGGACAGGGGGCCGAACACTGAAGCTTTCTTT	CASSLLRDRGPNTEAFF
.	15	TRBJ1-5	.	TRBV4-2	TGTGCCAGCAGCCAAGAGCGCAGGGGCCCAGGGCCCCAGCATTTT	CASSQERRGPGPQHF